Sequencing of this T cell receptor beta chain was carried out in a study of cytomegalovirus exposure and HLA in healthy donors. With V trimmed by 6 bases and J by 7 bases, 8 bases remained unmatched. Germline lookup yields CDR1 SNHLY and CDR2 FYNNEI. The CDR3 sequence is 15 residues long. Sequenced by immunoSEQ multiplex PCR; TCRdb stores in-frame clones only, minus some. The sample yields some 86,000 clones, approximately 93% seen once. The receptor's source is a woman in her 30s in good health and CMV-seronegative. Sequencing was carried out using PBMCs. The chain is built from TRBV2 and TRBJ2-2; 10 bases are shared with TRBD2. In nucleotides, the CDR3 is TGTGCCAGCAGATCTAGCGGGAGTGGGGTCGGGGAGCTGTTTTTT. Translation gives CASRSSGSGVGELFF.